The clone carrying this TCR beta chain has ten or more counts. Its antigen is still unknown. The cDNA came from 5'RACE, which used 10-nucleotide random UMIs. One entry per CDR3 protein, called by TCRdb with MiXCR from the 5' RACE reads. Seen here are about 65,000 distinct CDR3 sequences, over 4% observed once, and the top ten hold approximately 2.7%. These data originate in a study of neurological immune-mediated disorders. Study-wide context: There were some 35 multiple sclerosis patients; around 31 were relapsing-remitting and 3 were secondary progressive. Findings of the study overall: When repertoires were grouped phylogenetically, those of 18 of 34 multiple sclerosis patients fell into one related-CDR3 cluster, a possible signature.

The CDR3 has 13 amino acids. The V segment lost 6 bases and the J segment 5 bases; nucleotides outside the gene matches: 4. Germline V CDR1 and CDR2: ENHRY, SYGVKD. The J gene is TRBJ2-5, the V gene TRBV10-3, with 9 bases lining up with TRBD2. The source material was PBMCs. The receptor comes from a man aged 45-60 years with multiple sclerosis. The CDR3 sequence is CAIRGTSLETQYF. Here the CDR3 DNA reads TGTGCCATCAGGGGGACTAGCCTGGAGACCCAGTACTTC.